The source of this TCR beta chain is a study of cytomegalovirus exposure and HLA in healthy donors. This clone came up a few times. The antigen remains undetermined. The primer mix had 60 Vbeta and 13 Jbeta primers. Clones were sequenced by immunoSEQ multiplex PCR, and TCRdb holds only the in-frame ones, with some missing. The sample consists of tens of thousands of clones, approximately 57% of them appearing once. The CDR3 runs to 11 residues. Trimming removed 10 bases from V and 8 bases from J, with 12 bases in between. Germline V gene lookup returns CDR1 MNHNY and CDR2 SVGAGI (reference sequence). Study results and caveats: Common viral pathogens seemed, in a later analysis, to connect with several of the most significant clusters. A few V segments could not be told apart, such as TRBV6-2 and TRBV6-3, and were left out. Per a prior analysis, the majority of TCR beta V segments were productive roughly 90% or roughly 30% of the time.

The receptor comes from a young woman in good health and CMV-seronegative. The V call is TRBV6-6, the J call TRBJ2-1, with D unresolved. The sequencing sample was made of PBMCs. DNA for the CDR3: TGTGCCAACCTCCGGGTCGATGAGCAGTTCTTC. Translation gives CANLRVDEQFF.